This is a list of T cell receptor beta chains from one sample in a study of T cell repertoires in aging, cancer and after chemotherapy. TCRdb reanalysed the multiplex PCR reads using MiXCR and keeps one entry per CDR3 protein. The table records about 5,500 distinct CDR3 sequences, approximately 30% of them present only once. Input material: blood. These TCRs come from a human donor in good health. The CDR3 runs from the conserved cysteine through the conserved F or W. Fields, in order: CDR3 DNA, CDR3 protein, D gene, J gene, V gene, clone size. D genes are given only for firm matches. Clone size is shown for a subset of rows, as once, few, many or a class of expanded clone.

CDR3 DNA: TGTGCCAGCAGGCCTAGCGGGAGCCCAGATACGCAGTATTTT; CDR3 protein: CASRPSGSPDTQYF; D gene: TRBD2; J gene: TRBJ2-3; V gene: TRBV7-2; clone size: once
CDR3 DNA: TGTGCCAGCAGCTCTTCCGGGGTTCAGTACTTC; CDR3 protein: CASSSSGVQYF; D gene: -; J gene: TRBJ2-4; V gene: TRBV7-6; clone size: -
CDR3 DNA: TGTGCCAGCAGCTACGAAGGAAGGAGCAATCAGCCCCAGCATTTT; CDR3 protein: CASSYEGRSNQPQHF; D gene: -; J gene: TRBJ1-5; V gene: TRBV12-3/TRBV12-4; clone size: -
CDR3 DNA: TGTGCCTGGACCCGAGGACTAGCGGACCGCACAGATACGCAGTATTTT; CDR3 protein: CAWTRGLADRTDTQYF; D gene: TRBD2; J gene: TRBJ2-3; V gene: TRBV30; clone size: medium-sized
CDR3 DNA: TGTGCCAACGCGGGAGACGGTGGCGCCTACAATGAGCAGTTCTTC; CDR3 protein: CANAGDGGAYNEQFF; D gene: TRBD2; J gene: TRBJ2-1; V gene: TRBV12-3/TRBV12-4; clone size: -
CDR3 DNA: TGTGCCACCAGCAGAGATCTGGGGGAGACCCAGTACTTC; CDR3 protein: CATSRDLGETQYF; D gene: -; J gene: TRBJ2-5; V gene: TRBV15; clone size: -
CDR3 DNA: TGTGCCAGTAGTACCCTGGACCGGGACAGGGTCAGCCCAGATACGCAGTATTTT; CDR3 protein: CASSTLDRDRVSPDTQYF; D gene: TRBD1; J gene: TRBJ2-3; V gene: TRBV19; clone size: once
CDR3 DNA: TGTGCCATCAGTGACCAGGGGGTTGCCTACGAGCAGTACTTC; CDR3 protein: CAISDQGVAYEQYF; D gene: TRBD1; J gene: TRBJ2-7; V gene: TRBV10-3; clone size: few
CDR3 DNA: TGTGCCAGCAGCTTTTCGGCCCCAGGAGGCTACACCTTC; CDR3 protein: CASSFSAPGGYTF; D gene: -; J gene: TRBJ1-2; V gene: TRBV5-6; clone size: -
CDR3 DNA: TGTGCCAGCAGTAACCCCGGGGCTAACACTGAAGCTTTCTTT; CDR3 protein: CASSNPGANTEAFF; D gene: -; J gene: TRBJ1-1; V gene: TRBV6-5; clone size: few
CDR3 DNA: TGTGCCAGCAGCCCAACAGGGCTCCAAGAGACCCAGTACTTC; CDR3 protein: CASSPTGLQETQYF; D gene: -; J gene: TRBJ2-5; V gene: TRBV7-3; clone size: -
CDR3 DNA: TGTGCCAGCAGCTTGTTGGCTAGCACAGATACGCAGTATTTT; CDR3 protein: CASSLLASTDTQYF; D gene: -; J gene: TRBJ2-3; V gene: TRBV5-6; clone size: few
CDR3 DNA: TGTGCCTGGAGACTAGCGGGAGGGAAAGAGACCCAGTACTTC; CDR3 protein: CAWRLAGGKETQYF; D gene: TRBD2; J gene: TRBJ2-5; V gene: TRBV30; clone size: few
CDR3 DNA: TGTGCCAGCAGCCCAGAATATGGACAGGGCACAGATACGCAGTATTTT; CDR3 protein: CASSPEYGQGTDTQYF; D gene: TRBD1; J gene: TRBJ2-3; V gene: TRBV11-2; clone size: few
CDR3 DNA: TGTGCCAGCAGCCGTGGGAGCAGCTACGAGCAGTACTTC; CDR3 protein: CASSRGSSYEQYF; D gene: -; J gene: TRBJ2-7; V gene: TRBV7-9; clone size: few
CDR3 DNA: TGTGCCAGCAGTAGCGGGAGCTCCTACAATGAGCAGTTCTTC; CDR3 protein: CASSSGSSYNEQFF; D gene: TRBD2; J gene: TRBJ2-1; V gene: TRBV6-2/TRBV6-3; clone size: medium-sized
CDR3 DNA: TGTGCCAGCAGCCTCCGACAGGGCTCTGGGGCCAACGTCCTGACTTTC; CDR3 protein: CASSLRQGSGANVLTF; D gene: TRBD1; J gene: TRBJ2-6; V gene: TRBV13; clone size: medium-sized
CDR3 DNA: TGTGCCAGCAACTCTGCGGACAGGGGTAGTCCCGGGGAGCTGTTTTTT; CDR3 protein: CASNSADRGSPGELFF; D gene: TRBD1; J gene: TRBJ2-2; V gene: TRBV7-9; clone size: -
CDR3 DNA: TGTGCCAGCAAACTTACACAGGGTGGGTCCTATGGCTACACCTTC; CDR3 protein: CASKLTQGGSYGYTF; D gene: -; J gene: TRBJ1-2; V gene: TRBV13; clone size: -
CDR3 DNA: TGTGCCAGCAGTTTGTGGAATGAGCAGTTCTTC; CDR3 protein: CASSLWNEQFF; D gene: -; J gene: TRBJ2-1; V gene: TRBV6-5; clone size: few
CDR3 DNA: TGTGCCAGCTCCCCGGGACAGAGAATGAACACTGAAGCTTTCTTT; CDR3 protein: CASSPGQRMNTEAFF; D gene: TRBD1; J gene: TRBJ1-1; V gene: TRBV18; clone size: -
CDR3 DNA: TGTGCCATCAGTGAGTCGCGGTACTATGGCTACACCTTC; CDR3 protein: CAISESRYYGYTF; D gene: -; J gene: TRBJ1-2; V gene: TRBV10-3; clone size: few
CDR3 DNA: TGTGCCAGTAGACAAGAGACCCAGTACTTC; CDR3 protein: CASRQETQYF; D gene: -; J gene: TRBJ2-5; V gene: TRBV7-9; clone size: -